These 19 T cell receptor beta chains originate from one sample sequenced in a study of cytomegalovirus exposure and HLA in healthy donors. 13 Jbeta primers and 60 Vbeta primers were used for the PCR. Sequenced by immunoSEQ multiplex PCR; TCRdb stores in-frame clones only, minus some. Of over 150,000 clones listed, roughly 87% are singletons. The sample comprised PBMCs. These receptor sequences come from a man aged 45-60 years in good health and CMV-seronegative.

The rearrangement uses TRBV4-1 and TRBJ2-1; 7 nucleotides line up with TRBD2. The CDR3 is 14 residues long. V trimming: 1 base; J trimming: 10 bases; junction bases outside the gene matches: 7. The germline CDR1 and CDR2 sequences are MGHRA and YSYEKL. In nucleotides, the CDR3 is TGCGCCAGCAGCCAAGTTACCCTAGCGGCGGAGCAGTTCTTC. It is translated as CASSQVTLAAEQFF.

The chain is built from TRBV5-1 and TRBJ2-2; D is possibly TRBD2 (7 bases). Germline lookup yields CDR1 SGHRS and CDR2 YFSETQ. The CDR3 is 16 residues long. V was trimmed by 1 base and J by 8 bases, leaving 18 bases between them. The CDR3 coding sequence is TGCGCCAGCAGCTTGAGTTCACGGGGGGCGTTAGGGGAGCTGTTTTTT. Amino acids: CASSLSSRGALGELFF.

V and J are TRBV7-9 and TRBJ1-5; D might be TRBD1 (5 bases). The CDR3 has 14 amino acids. The V end was cut by 3 bases, the J end by 8 bases, with 14 bases between. CDR1 and CDR2 (germline): SEHNR, FQNEAQ (reference sequence). This CDR3 is CASSFTGFEEPQHF. The CDR3 coding sequence is TGTGCCAGCAGCTTTACAGGTTTTGAAGAGCCCCAGCATTTT.

Only one count was recorded for this clone. The CDR3 sequence is CASSVVPESSSDTQYF. The CDR3 nucleotides are TGTGCCAGCAGCGTAGTTCCCGAAAGCTCGTCGGATACGCAGTATTTT. The J gene is TRBJ2-3, the V gene TRBV9, with D unresolved. V shed 0 bases and J shed 6 bases, with 17 bases lying between them. Germline loops: CDR1 SGDLS, CDR2 YYNGEE. The CDR3 loop spans 16 amino acids.

Comments on this clone: Compared with germline, one end of the junction differs, possibly owing to a read error. This sequence joins TRBV6-5 and TRBJ2-6; D unclear. Per germline, CDR1 MNHEY and CDR2 SVGAGI. CDR3 length: 16 residues. In nucleotides, the CDR3 is TGCGCCAGCAGTTACACGGTCCACTTTGGGGCCAACGTCCTGACTTTC. It translates to CASSYTVHFGANVLTF.

The chain recombines TRBV7-2 with TRBJ2-1, with 9 bases aligning to TRBD1. J was trimmed by 1 base and V by 6 bases; bases with no gene match: 7. Germline CDR1 reads SGHTA; CDR2 reads FQGNSA. The CDR3 runs 16 residues. Here the CDR3 DNA reads TGTGCCAGCAGTTCAGCGGGACAGGGTTCCTACAATGAGCAGTTCTTC. It specifies CASSSAGQGSYNEQFF.

The V call is TRBV7-9, the J call TRBJ2-7, with 9 bases matching TRBD1. CDR3 length equals 16 residues. Germline CDR1 is SEHNR and CDR2 is FQNEAQ (reference sequence). The J segment lost 6 bases and the V segment lost 2 bases, leaving 11 bases of the junction unmatched. The CDR3 region has the DNA TGTGCCAGCAGCTTAAAGGGCGGGACAGGGATTCTCGAGCAGTACTTC. As protein: CASSLKGGTGILEQYF. Supplemented by reference TRBV7-9 and TRBJ2-7, the full variable domain reads DTGVSQNPRHKITKRGQNVTFRCDPISEHNRLYWYRQTLGQGPEFLTYFQNEAQLEKSRLLSDRFSAERPKGSFSTLEIQRTEQGDSAMYLCASSLKGGTGILEQYFGPGTRLTVT.

This chain uses TRBV21-1 with TRBJ2-2; TRBD1 is the table's D call, not checked against the DNA. TRBV21-1 is shown as a pseudogene. This CDR3 spans 15 amino acids. CDR3 nucleotides: TGTGCCAGCAGCAAAGGTTTCCCCCCTCAGGGGGAGCTGTTTTTT. Translation: CASSKGFPPQGELFF.

The chain joins TRBV29-1 to TRBJ2-7, with TRBD2 identical over 7 bases. The CDR3 consists of 15 residues. V lost 3 bases, J lost 7 bases, and 15 bases stayed unmatched. Per the germline V gene, CDR1 is SQVTM and CDR2 is ANQGSEA. CDR3 coding DNA: TGCAGCGTTGATTTTAGTAAGGAGGGGAGGGAAGAGCAGTACTTC. Residues: CSVDFSKEGREEQYF.

This clone showed up just once. The V gene is TRBV7-2, the J gene TRBJ2-7; 9 bases fit TRBD1. Germline V gene sequence: CDR1 SGHTA, CDR2 FQGNSA. The CDR3 spans 13 residues. The V and J ends lost 5 bases and 4 bases, in that order; junction bases with no gene match: 3. CDR3 sequence (DNA): TGTGCCAGCAGCAGGGACAGGGTGTACGAGCAGTACTTC. Translated, it gives CASSRDRVYEQYF.

This clone was counted a single time. This rearrangement joins TRBV11-1 to TRBJ2-1; D is ambiguous. With 5 bases removed from V and 4 bases from J, the gap between germline ends came to 15 bases. The germline CDR1 and CDR2 sequences are SGHAT and FQDESV (reference sequence). CDR3 size: 15 residues. Written as DNA, the CDR3 is TGTGCCAGCAGCCACCCTACCCCCAATTACAATGAGCAGTTCTTC. It specifies CASSHPTPNYNEQFF.

This clone has just a few counts. This chain uses TRBV5-6 with TRBJ2-7; TRBD1 matches 8 bases. The CDR3 loop spans 14 amino acids. The V gene's germline CDR1 is SGHDT and CDR2 YYEEEE. Losses at the gene ends were 9 bases for V and 3 bases for J; bases not matched to a gene: 11. This CDR3 reads CATFLTGASYEQYF. CDR3 nucleotides: TGTGCCACGTTTTTGACAGGGGCTAGCTACGAGCAGTACTTC.

As to this clone: Other DNA sequences of this sample code for an identical CDR3. The chain combines TRBV6-4 with TRBJ2-5; 9 bases are a match to TRBD2. CDR1 is MRHNA and CDR2 is SNTAGT in the germline V gene. J lost 5 bases, V lost 3 bases, and 13 bases had no gene match. The length of the CDR3 is 17 residues. CDR3 nucleotides: TGTGCCAGCAGTGAGCATTATAGCGGGAGCGGGTCGGAGACCCAGTACTTC. It translates to CASSEHYSGSGSETQYF.

The V call is TRBV7-2, the J call TRBJ2-5, with D possibly matching TRBD2 (6 bases). The CDR3 extends over 14 amino acids. CDR1 SGHTA and CDR2 FQGNSA come from the germline V gene. The V end lost 3 bases, the J end lost 5 bases, and 13 bases lay between the germline ends. For the CDR3, the DNA is TGTGCCAGCAGCTTCCAGGGCGGGGTGGAGACCCAGTACTTC. This codes for CASSFQGGVETQYF.

This clone was detected a few times. The rearrangement links TRBV6-1 to TRBJ1-5; possible D gene TRBD1, 5 bases. Trimming shortened V by 10 bases and J by 11 bases, and 21 bases separated the two germline ends. Germline V gene lookup returns CDR1 MNHNS and CDR2 SASEGT. This CDR3 is built from 13 residues. The CDR3 region is CAIREGRIGSQHF. CDR3 sequence (DNA): TGTGCCATCCGAGAGGGGAGGATCGGGTCCCAGCATTTT.

The V and J genes are TRBV19 and TRBJ2-7; 9 positions agree with TRBD1. CDR1 and CDR2 from the germline V gene are LNHDA and SQIVND (reference sequence). V lost 4 bases and J lost 1; bases outside the gene matches: 8. The CDR3 sequence is 16 residues long. In DNA, the CDR3 is TGTGCCAGTAGTACTCACCCGGGACAGGGTTCCTACGAGCAGTACTTC. It is translated as CASSTHPGQGSYEQYF.

The chain has TRBV4-1 and TRBJ2-7, with a weak D call TRBD1 (5 bases). CDR3 length equals 14 residues. Trimming pared 4 bases from V and 0 bases from J, leaving 10 bases between. Looked up from germline, CDR1 is MGHRA and CDR2 is YSYEKL. CDR3 amino acids: CASSPGQGSYEQYF. The CDR3 coding sequence is TGCGCCAGCAGCCCCGGGCAGGGCTCCTACGAGCAGTACTTC.

This sequence joins TRBV4-3 and TRBJ1-1; D gene unclear. CDR3 length: 13 amino acids. Germline V gene lookup returns CDR1 LGHNA and CDR2 YSLEER. Trimming stripped 4 bases from V and 0 bases from J, with 6 bases between. CDR3 in DNA: TGCGCCAGCAGCCTCCTGTTGAACACTGAAGCTTTCTTT. Protein sequence: CASSLLLNTEAFF.

The CDR3 coding sequence is TGTGCCAGCAGTTCCACAAGGGGAAGGAGCGAGCAGTACTTC. Translation gives CASSSTRGRSEQYF. The rearrangement links TRBV11-3 to TRBJ2-7, with D possibly being TRBD1 (5 bases). The V gene lost 6 bases and the J gene lost 6 bases, with 18 bases spanning the gap. CDR1 and CDR2 from the germline V gene are SGHNT and YENEEA. This CDR3 region has 14 residues.